These 5 T cell receptor beta chains were all obtained from the same sample, sequenced in a study of blood T cell repertoires in COVID-19. Profiled with immunoSEQ multiplex PCR; TCRdb holds only in-frame clones, not every one. The table lists 200,000 to 250,000 clones, 86% of them singletons, with 3.5% to 4.5% in the top ten. Sequences were obtained from PBMCs or T cells enriched from blood (not recorded which). Source of these receptors: a woman aged 40 to 55 with acute COVID-19.

This chain uses TRBV5-1 with TRBJ1-2, with D maybe TRBD1 (5 bases). The CDR3 loop spans 11 amino acids. The V and J ends lost 6 bases and 8 bases respectively, with 11 bases between them. Germline V gives CDR1 SGHRS, CDR2 YFSETQ. CDR3 coding DNA: TGCGCCAGCACGAACGGGGGAGGCTACACCTTC. It codes for CASTNGGGYTF.

V is TRBV6-1 and J is TRBJ1-1; perhaps TRBD1 as D (5 bases). The CDR3 runs to 13 residues. Germline lookup yields CDR1 MNHNS and CDR2 SASEGT. Trimming removed 2 bases at V and 9 bases at J, with 13 bases between. The CDR3 sequence: CASSESQGTQAFF. The CDR3 nucleotides read TGTGCCAGCAGTGAATCCCAGGGAACTCAAGCTTTCTTT.

This clone has just one count. This sequence joins TRBV7-3 and TRBJ1-2; 11 positions agree with TRBD1. Trimming at V came to 0 bases and at J to 8 bases, leaving 11 bases not matched to a gene. In germline, CDR1 is SGHTA, CDR2 FQGTGA. The CDR3 has 17 amino acids. The CDR3 DNA sequence: TGTGCCAGCAGCTTAACCCCTGGACAGGGGGCAAGAGGGGGCTACACCTTC. Amino acids: CASSLTPGQGARGGYTF.

This chain joins TRBV18 and TRBJ1-1; D is undetermined. Trimming cost V 6 bases and J 1 base, with 9 bases left between them. The CDR3 loop spans 13 amino acids. The germline V gene has CDR1 KGHSH and CDR2 LQKENI. The CDR3 is CASSPEANTEAFF. CDR3 DNA: TGTGCCAGCTCGCCGGAGGCGAACACTGAAGCTTTCTTT.

The V call is TRBV20-1, the J call TRBJ1-1; 8 positions agree with TRBD1. V gave up 3 bases and J gave up 6 bases; unmatched junction bases: 12. Per germline, CDR1 DFQATT and CDR2 SNEGSKA (reference sequence). The CDR3 extends over 15 amino acids. As DNA, the CDR3 is TGCAGTGCTAGTTACCCCGACAGGGGTAAGGCTGAAGCTTTCTTT. Protein product: CSASYPDRGKAEAFF.